These T cell receptor beta chains were read from a single sample in a study of CD8+ T cells in alopecia areata. Clones were read by immunoSEQ multiplex PCR, and TCRdb kept only the in-frame ones, dropping some. The profile covers 100,000 to 150,000 clones, with around 50% appearing a single time and 3.5% to 5.5% taken by the ten largest. Sequenced here: CD4+ T cells sorted from blood, sampled at week 0. These receptors were taken from a human donor with alopecia areata. CDR3s include the opening cysteine and the closing phenylalanine or tryptophan. A D gene is named only where the DNA matches it firmly. Expanded clones are given a class, and other clones once, few, many or no size at all.

cdr3_aa: CASSVVAGGGEAFF
cdr3_nt: TGTGCCAGCAGCGTAGTTGCTGGGGGTGGTGAAGCTTTCTTT
d_call: .
v_call: TRBV9
j_call: TRBJ1-1
clone_size: few

cdr3_aa: CASNPSGDANYGYTF
cdr3_nt: TGTGCCAGTAACCCTTCCGGGGATGCTAACTATGGCTACACCTTC
d_call: .
v_call: TRBV19
j_call: TRBJ1-2
clone_size: .

cdr3_aa: CASSLARGPPYNEQFF
cdr3_nt: TGTGCCAGCAGCTTAGCGCGGGGGCCTCCGTACAATGAGCAGTTCTTC
d_call: .
v_call: TRBV7-9
j_call: TRBJ2-1
clone_size: .

cdr3_aa: CASRSETGPQGTQYF
cdr3_nt: TGTGCCAGCAGGTCCGAGACAGGGCCACAGGGTACGCAGTATTTT
d_call: TRBD1
v_call: TRBV25-1
j_call: TRBJ2-3
clone_size: .

cdr3_aa: CASRRAAGSWGPQHF
cdr3_nt: TGTGCCAGCAGGCGGGCTGCAGGGTCTTGGGGGCCCCAGCATTTT
d_call: .
v_call: TRBV27
j_call: TRBJ1-5
clone_size: .

cdr3_aa: CASSLDREIGNQPQHF
cdr3_nt: TGTGCCAGCAGCTTGGATCGGGAGATTGGCAATCAGCCCCAGCATTTT
d_call: .
v_call: TRBV5-6
j_call: TRBJ1-5
clone_size: few

cdr3_aa: CSGRATSLSSYNEQFF
cdr3_nt: TGCAGCGGGAGAGCTACTAGTCTTAGCTCCTACAATGAGCAGTTCTTC
d_call: .
v_call: TRBV29-1
j_call: TRBJ2-1
clone_size: .

cdr3_aa: CASSYQSNEKLFF
cdr3_nt: TGTGCCAGCAGCTACCAGAGTAATGAAAAACTGTTTTTT
d_call: .
v_call: TRBV4-2
j_call: TRBJ1-4
clone_size: .

cdr3_aa: CASSRLGDKEETQYF
cdr3_nt: TGCGCCAGCAGCCGACTAGGGGACAAAGAAGAGACCCAGTACTTC
d_call: .
v_call: TRBV5-1
j_call: TRBJ2-5
clone_size: few

cdr3_aa: CASSSRTGLQETQYF
cdr3_nt: TGTGCCAGCAGTTCTAGGACAGGGCTACAAGAGACCCAGTACTTC
d_call: TRBD1
v_call: TRBV27
j_call: TRBJ2-5
clone_size: .

cdr3_aa: CASSHSESGNTIYF
cdr3_nt: TGTGCCAGCAGCCATTCCGAATCTGGAAACACCATATATTTT
d_call: .
v_call: TRBV4-2
j_call: TRBJ1-3
clone_size: .

cdr3_aa: CASSPQDAGLYGYTF
cdr3_nt: TGCGCCAGCAGCCCACAAGACGCAGGCCTCTATGGCTACACCTTC
d_call: .
v_call: TRBV4-1
j_call: TRBJ1-2
clone_size: .

cdr3_aa: CSVDGGNTEAFF
cdr3_nt: TGCAGCGTTGACGGTGGGAACACTGAAGCTTTCTTT
d_call: .
v_call: TRBV29-1
j_call: TRBJ1-1
clone_size: few

cdr3_aa: CASSVDPGSTEAFF
cdr3_nt: TGTGCCAGCAGCGTAGATCCGGGATCCACTGAAGCTTTCTTT
d_call: .
v_call: TRBV9
j_call: TRBJ1-1
clone_size: .

cdr3_aa: CASSLPSTGNIQYF
cdr3_nt: TGTGCCAGCAGCTTACCCTCGACAGGAAACATTCAGTACTTC
d_call: .
v_call: TRBV11-2
j_call: TRBJ2-4
clone_size: many

cdr3_aa: CASSPLTGSSYEQYF
cdr3_nt: TGTGCCAGCTCACCCTTGACAGGGAGCTCCTACGAGCAGTACTTC
d_call: TRBD1
v_call: TRBV18
j_call: TRBJ2-7
clone_size: few

cdr3_aa: CASSDSGSWNEQFF
cdr3_nt: TGTGCCAGCAGTGATAGCGGGAGTTGGAATGAGCAGTTCTTC
d_call: TRBD2
v_call: TRBV28
j_call: TRBJ2-1
clone_size: few

cdr3_aa: CASRRDSSRNTEAFF
cdr3_nt: TGCGCCAGCAGAAGGGACAGCTCCAGGAACACTGAAGCTTTCTTT
d_call: TRBD1
v_call: TRBV5-1
j_call: TRBJ1-1
clone_size: few

cdr3_aa: CASSLSWRERGETQYF
cdr3_nt: TGCGCCAGCAGCTTAAGCTGGCGGGAGAGAGGAGAGACCCAGTACTTC
d_call: TRBD2
v_call: TRBV5-1
j_call: TRBJ2-5
clone_size: .

cdr3_aa: CSVEEGFGYTF
cdr3_nt: TGCAGCGTTGAAGAAGGATTTGGCTACACCTTC
d_call: .
v_call: TRBV29-1
j_call: TRBJ1-2
clone_size: .

cdr3_aa: CASSRNRGAETQYF
cdr3_nt: TGTGCCAGCAGCAGGAACAGGGGTGCTGAGACCCAGTACTTC
d_call: TRBD1
v_call: TRBV5-4
j_call: TRBJ2-5
clone_size: few

cdr3_aa: CASSSREATSYEQYF
cdr3_nt: TGTGCCAGCAGCTCGCGGGAGGCGACCTCCTACGAGCAGTACTTC
d_call: TRBD2
v_call: TRBV9
j_call: TRBJ2-7
clone_size: .

cdr3_aa: CASSSGQGDYEQYF
cdr3_nt: TGTGCCAGCAGCTCGGGACAGGGGGACTACGAGCAGTACTTC
d_call: TRBD1
v_call: TRBV4-2
j_call: TRBJ2-7
clone_size: few

cdr3_aa: CASSLGGRGTNTGELFF
cdr3_nt: TGTGCCAGCAGCTTGGGGGGTCGGGGTACGAACACCGGGGAGCTGTTTTTT
d_call: .
v_call: TRBV5-4
j_call: TRBJ2-2
clone_size: .

cdr3_aa: CASKTGLDNEQFF
cdr3_nt: TGCGCCAGCAAAACGGGACTCGACAATGAGCAGTTCTTC
d_call: .
v_call: TRBV5-1
j_call: TRBJ2-1
clone_size: few

cdr3_aa: CASSSTPSGRAWNTDTQYF
cdr3_nt: TGTGCCAGTAGTTCGACTCCTAGCGGGAGGGCCTGGAACACAGATACGCAGTATTTT
d_call: TRBD2
v_call: TRBV19
j_call: TRBJ2-3
clone_size: .